The 6 T cell receptor beta chains below come from one sample, sequenced in a study of identical twins. TCRdb re-derived calls from the 5' RACE reads in MiXCR, one entry per CDR3 protein. The data show fewer than 250,000 distinct CDR3 sequences, approximately 6.8% seen once. The same data also contributed to another study, on yellow fever vaccine responses in identical twins.

The specimen sequenced was CD8+ T cells sorted from blood. The receptors originated from a woman under 30 in good health.

The gene calls are TRBV7-8 and TRBJ2-1; D ambiguous. This CDR3 spans 14 amino acids. Trimming removed 1 base at V and 6 bases at J, with 10 bases between. The germline CDR1 and CDR2 sequences are SGHVS and FQNEAQ. CDR3: CASSLGGSTNEQFF. The CDR3 DNA sequence: TGTGCCAGCAGCTTAGGAGGCTCTACCAATGAGCAGTTCTTC.

This clonotype was counted ten times or more. The rearrangement uses TRBV20-1 and TRBJ1-1, with D uncertain. This CDR3 is 13 amino acids long. Germline values: CDR1 DFQATT, CDR2 SNEGSKA (reference sequence). V lost 0 bases and J lost 1, with 6 bases in between. The CDR3 DNA reads TGCAGTGCTAGAGATCTTAGGAACACTGAAGCTTTCTTT. This gives the protein CSARDLRNTEAFF.

This clonotype came up many times. The V and J genes are TRBV6-2 or TRBV6-3 and TRBJ1-5; 11 bases match TRBD1. Germline trimming cut 5 bases from V and 6 bases from J; bases unmatched to any gene: 6. CDR3 length: 15 amino acids. Germline V lookup: CDR1 MNHEY, CDR2 SVGEGT. Here the CDR3 reads CASSTGTGGVQPQHF. The CDR3 bases are TGTGCCAGCAGTACTGGGACAGGGGGTGTTCAGCCCCAGCATTTT.

In its sample, this clonotype was seen many times. The chain is built from TRBV28 and TRBJ2-2; 7 nucleotides align to TRBD2. V trimming: 1 base; J trimming: 8 bases; junction bases outside the gene matches: 7. CDR1 is MDHEN and CDR2 is SYDVKM in the germline V gene. The CDR3 consists of 15 residues. Here the CDR3 DNA reads TGTGCCAGCAGTTTATTTGCGGGAGTTACGGGGGAGCTGTTTTTT. Amino acids: CASSLFAGVTGELFF. Looking up the rest from reference TRBV28 and TRBJ2-2 gives the full variable domain: DVKVTQSSRYLVKRTGEKVFLECVQDMDHENMFWYRQDPGLGLRLIYFSYDVKMKEKGDIPEGYSVSREKKERFSLILESASTNQTSMYLCASSLFAGVTGELFFGEGSRLTVL.

This clonotype was counted ten times or more. The chain carries TRBV6-5 and TRBJ1-2; a possible D gene is TRBD1 (6 bases). The CDR3 covers 15 residues. Germline V gene sequence: CDR1 MNHEY, CDR2 SVGAGI. The V and J ends lost 2 bases and 2 bases respectively, with 12 bases between them. CDR3 coding DNA: TGTGCCAGCAGTTACGTTACAGGGACAAACTATGGCTACACCTTC. It yields the protein CASSYVTGTNYGYTF.

This clonotype occurred a few times. The chain is built from TRBV20-1 and TRBJ2-3, with D possibly called TRBD1 or TRBD2 (5 bases each). In germline, CDR1 is DFQATT, CDR2 SNEGSKA (reference sequence). The CDR3 is 14 amino acids. V was shortened by 4 bases and J by 5 bases, with 16 bases between the two germline ends. CDR3 loop: CSANGHLGEDTQYF. The CDR3 DNA sequence: TGCAGTGCTAACGGACACCTCGGGGAAGATACGCAGTATTTT.